This T cell receptor beta chain is drawn from a study of T cell changes during pregnancy in multiple sclerosis. Germline V gene data show CDR1 as SEHNR and CDR2 as FQNEAQ (reference sequence). The CDR3 is made up of 15 amino acids. V dropped 6 bases and J dropped 1; count of bases not matched to a gene: 4. TCRdb's copy holds only in-frame clones and misses some; the assay was immunoSEQ multiplex PCR. The table lists 45,000 to 60,000 clones, 90% to 95% of them singletons, with approximately 1.9% in the top ten. This specimen was peripheral blood, taken in the second trimester of pregnancy. The chain has TRBV7-9 and TRBJ2-1; TRBD2 matches 9 bases. The receptor was derived from a female donor with multiple sclerosis, enrolled in a pregnancy study. CDR3 DNA: TGTGCCAGCAGTCGAGCGGGAGGTTCCTACAATGAGCAGTTCTTC. Translated: CASSRAGGSYNEQFF.